This T cell receptor beta chain was sequenced during a study of cytomegalovirus exposure and HLA in healthy donors. Study context: HLA-typed donors contributed some 87 million unique TCRs, which were held in an early data release.

CDR3 length: 15 amino acids. With V trimmed by 4 bases and J by 0 bases, 3 bases remained unmatched. Germline V CDR1 and CDR2: LGHNA, YNFKEQ. This clone was counted only a few times. As yet, its antigen is unknown. PCR involved 60 Vbeta and 13 Jbeta primers. The table came from immunoSEQ multiplex PCR; TCRdb's copy has only in-frame clones and leaves some out. The table lists under 200,000 clones, 10% to 15% of them singletons. Overall study findings and caveats: Cytomegalovirus-associated status was assigned to around 160 TCR beta chains. A later analysis reportedly identified an Asian-associated ancestry cluster as carrying fewer N-insertions than the roughly 700-donor mean.

V usage is TRBV4-2 and J usage is TRBJ2-1; 7 positions agree with TRBD2. The TCR comes from a middle-aged man in good health and CMV-seropositive. Sequenced input: PBMCs. The DNA for the CDR3 is TGTGCCAGCAGCCGCCAGCGGGACTCCTACAATGAGCAGTTCTTC. Protein product: CASSRQRDSYNEQFF.